The T cell receptor (beta chain) described here comes from a study of T cell changes during pregnancy in multiple sclerosis. CDR1 is LGHNA and CDR2 is YSLEER in the germline V gene. The CDR3 contains 18 residues. V was shortened by 4 bases and J by 4 bases, with 22 bases between the two germline ends. Here immunoSEQ multiplex PCR was the method, and the copy in TCRdb shows in-frame clones only, minus some. The sample has about 110,000 clones, approximately 90% seen once; the top ten hold roughly 0.78%. This rearrangement joins TRBV4-3 to TRBJ2-2; a weak D match, TRBD2 (5 bases). The TCR originated in a female donor in good health, enrolled as a control in a pregnancy study. The sample was peripheral blood, taken in the third trimester of pregnancy. The CDR3 is CASSPAVASYPSTGELFF. The CDR3 bases are TGCGCCAGCAGCCCAGCCGTGGCTAGCTACCCTAGCACCGGGGAGCTGTTTTTT.